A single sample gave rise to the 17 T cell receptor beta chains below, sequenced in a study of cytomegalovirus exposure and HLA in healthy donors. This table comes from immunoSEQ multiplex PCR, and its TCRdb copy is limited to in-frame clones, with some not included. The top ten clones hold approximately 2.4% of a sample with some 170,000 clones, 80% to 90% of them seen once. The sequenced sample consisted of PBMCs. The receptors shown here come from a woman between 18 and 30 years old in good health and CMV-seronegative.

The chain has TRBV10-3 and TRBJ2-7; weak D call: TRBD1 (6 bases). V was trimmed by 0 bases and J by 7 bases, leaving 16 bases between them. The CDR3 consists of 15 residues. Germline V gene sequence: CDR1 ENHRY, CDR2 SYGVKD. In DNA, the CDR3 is TGTGCCATCAGTGAGTCCGGGACACCCTCGGGGGAGCAGTACTTC. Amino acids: CAISESGTPSGEQYF.

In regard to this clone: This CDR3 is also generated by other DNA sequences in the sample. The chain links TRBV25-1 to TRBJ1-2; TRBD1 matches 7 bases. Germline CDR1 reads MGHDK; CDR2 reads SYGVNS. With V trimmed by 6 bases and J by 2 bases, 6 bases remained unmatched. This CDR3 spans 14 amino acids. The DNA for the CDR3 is TGTGCCAGCAGGGGGACAGTACCAAACTATGGCTACACCTTC. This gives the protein CASRGTVPNYGYTF.

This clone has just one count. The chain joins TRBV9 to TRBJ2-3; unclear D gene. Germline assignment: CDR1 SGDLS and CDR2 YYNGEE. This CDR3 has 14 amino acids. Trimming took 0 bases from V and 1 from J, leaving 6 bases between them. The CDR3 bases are TGTGCCAGCAGCGTAGCTCTTCGCACAGATACGCAGTATTTT. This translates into CASSVALRTDTQYF.

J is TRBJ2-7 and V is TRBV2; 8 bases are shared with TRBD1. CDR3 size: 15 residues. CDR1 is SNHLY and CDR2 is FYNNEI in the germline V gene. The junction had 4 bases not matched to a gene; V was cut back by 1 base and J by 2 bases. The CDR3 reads CASSEDQGAPYEQYF. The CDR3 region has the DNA TGTGCCAGCAGTGAAGACCAGGGGGCCCCCTACGAGCAGTACTTC.

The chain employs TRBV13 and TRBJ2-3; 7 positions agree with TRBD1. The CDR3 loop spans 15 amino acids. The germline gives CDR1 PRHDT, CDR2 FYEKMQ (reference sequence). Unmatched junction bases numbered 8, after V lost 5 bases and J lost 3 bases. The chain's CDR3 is CASSPGQRGTDTQYF. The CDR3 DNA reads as TGTGCCAGCAGCCCGGGACAGCGCGGAACAGATACGCAGTATTTT.

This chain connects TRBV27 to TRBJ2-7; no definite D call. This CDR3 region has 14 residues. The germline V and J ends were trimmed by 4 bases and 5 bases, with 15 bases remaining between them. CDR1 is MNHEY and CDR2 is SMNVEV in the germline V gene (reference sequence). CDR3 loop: CASSSFDFRNEQYF. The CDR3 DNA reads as TGTGCCAGCAGTTCATTCGATTTCAGAAACGAGCAGTACTTC.

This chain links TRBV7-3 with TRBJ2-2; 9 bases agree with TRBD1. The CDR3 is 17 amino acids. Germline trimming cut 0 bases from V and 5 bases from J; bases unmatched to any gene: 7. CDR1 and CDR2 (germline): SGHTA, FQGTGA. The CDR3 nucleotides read TGTGCCAGCAGCTTAACTCCGGGACAGGGAGGGACCGGGGAGCTGTTTTTT. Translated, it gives CASSLTPGQGGTGELFF.

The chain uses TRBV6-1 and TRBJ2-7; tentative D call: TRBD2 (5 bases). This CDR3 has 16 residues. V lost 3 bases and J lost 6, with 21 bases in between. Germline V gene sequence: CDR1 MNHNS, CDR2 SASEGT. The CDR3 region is CASSDFGHRASGEQYF. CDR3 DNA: TGTGCCAGCAGTGATTTCGGGCATCGGGCAAGCGGCGAGCAGTACTTC.

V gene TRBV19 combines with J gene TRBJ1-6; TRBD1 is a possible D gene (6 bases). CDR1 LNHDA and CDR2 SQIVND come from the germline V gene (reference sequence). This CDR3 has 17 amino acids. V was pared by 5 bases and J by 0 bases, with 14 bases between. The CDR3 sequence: CASSAYQGRSYNSPLHF. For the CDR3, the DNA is TGTGCCAGTAGTGCCTATCAGGGGCGCTCCTATAATTCACCCCTCCACTTT.

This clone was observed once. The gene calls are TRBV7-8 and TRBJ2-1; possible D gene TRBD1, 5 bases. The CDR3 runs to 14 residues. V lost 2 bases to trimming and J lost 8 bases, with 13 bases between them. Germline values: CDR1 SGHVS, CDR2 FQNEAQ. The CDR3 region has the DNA TGTGCCAGCAGCTTAATGGCAGGGAACGATGAGCAGTTCTTC. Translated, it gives CASSLMAGNDEQFF.

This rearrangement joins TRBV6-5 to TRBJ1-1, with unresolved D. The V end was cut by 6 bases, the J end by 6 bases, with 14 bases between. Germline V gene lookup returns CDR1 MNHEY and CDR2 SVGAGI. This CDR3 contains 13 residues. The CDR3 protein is CASRALVISEAFF. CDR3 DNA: TGTGCCAGCAGGGCCCTCGTGATCTCTGAAGCTTTCTTT.

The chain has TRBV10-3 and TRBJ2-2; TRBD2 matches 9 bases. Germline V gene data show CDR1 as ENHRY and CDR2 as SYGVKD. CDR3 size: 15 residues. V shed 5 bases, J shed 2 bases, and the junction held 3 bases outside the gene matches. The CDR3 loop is CAISRLAVNTGELFF. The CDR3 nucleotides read TGTGCCATCAGTAGACTAGCGGTTAACACCGGGGAGCTGTTTTTT.

For the CDR3, the DNA is TGTGCCAGCAGCTTGGTGACAGGTGCGGATGAAAAACTGTTTTTT. The encoded protein is CASSLVTGADEKLFF. This chain links TRBV5-4 with TRBJ1-4, with D tentatively TRBD1 (6 bases). The V gene lost 0 bases and the J gene lost 6 bases, with 12 bases spanning the gap. Germline V gene data show CDR1 as SGHNT and CDR2 as YYREEE (reference sequence). This CDR3 comprises 15 residues.

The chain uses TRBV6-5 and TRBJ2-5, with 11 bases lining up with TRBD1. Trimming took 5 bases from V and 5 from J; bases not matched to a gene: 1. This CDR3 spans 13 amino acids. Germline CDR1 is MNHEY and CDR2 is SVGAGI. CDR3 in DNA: TGTGCCAGCAGTCGGGACAGGGGGGAGACCCAGTACTTC. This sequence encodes CASSRDRGETQYF.

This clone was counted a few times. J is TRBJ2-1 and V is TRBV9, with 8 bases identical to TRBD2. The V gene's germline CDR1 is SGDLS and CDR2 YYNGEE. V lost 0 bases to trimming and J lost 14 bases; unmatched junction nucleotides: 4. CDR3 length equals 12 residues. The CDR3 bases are TGTGCCAGCAGCGTAGCGGGAGGGTTGAAGTTCTTC. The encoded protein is CASSVAGGLKFF.

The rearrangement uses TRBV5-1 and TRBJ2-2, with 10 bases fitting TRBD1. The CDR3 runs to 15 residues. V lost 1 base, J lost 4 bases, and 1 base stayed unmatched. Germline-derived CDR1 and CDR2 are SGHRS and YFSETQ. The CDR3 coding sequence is TGCGCCAGCAGCTTGAGGGACAGGGGCACCGGGGAGCTGTTTTTT. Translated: CASSLRDRGTGELFF.

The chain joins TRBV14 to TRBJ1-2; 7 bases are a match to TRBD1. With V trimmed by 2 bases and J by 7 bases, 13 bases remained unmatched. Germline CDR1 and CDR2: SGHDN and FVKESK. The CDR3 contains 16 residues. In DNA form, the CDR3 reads TGTGCCAGCAGCCAATCGCCGGGACAGTCTATCGGTGGCTACACCTTC. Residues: CASSQSPGQSIGGYTF. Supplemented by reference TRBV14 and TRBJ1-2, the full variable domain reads EAGVTQFPSHSVIEKGQTVTLRCDPISGHDNLYWYRRVMGKEIKFLLHFVKESKQDESGMPNNRFLAERTGGTYSTLKVQPAELEDSGVYFCASSQSPGQSIGGYTFGSGTRLTVV.